The 14 T cell receptor beta chains listed next were all sequenced from one sample in a study of breast tumors, draining lymph nodes, adjacent tissues. Breast cancer patients provided tissue from their axillary draining lymph nodes. A single record per CDR3 protein comes from TCRdb applying MiXCR to the multiplex PCR reads. The sample includes under 250,000 distinct CDR3 sequences, roughly 32% of them seen just once. Sample: axillary lymph node tissue. The receptors originated from a female donor with breast cancer. Some clones in this sample may be carry-over from other donors' samples.

Many counts were recorded for this clonotype. The rearrangement uses TRBV5-8 and TRBJ2-7; 7 positions agree with TRBD2. The CDR3 is made up of 15 amino acids. With 5 bases clipped from V and 2 bases from J, the junction kept 10 bases outside the gene matches. The germline CDR1 and CDR2 sequences are SGHTS and YDEGEE. The CDR3 loop is CASSREERGPYEQYF. Written as DNA, the CDR3 is TGTGCCAGCAGTCGTGAGGAGCGGGGCCCCTACGAGCAGTACTTC. The entire variable domain, with the rest obtained from reference TRBV5-8 and TRBJ2-7, is as follows: EAGVTQSPTHLIKTRGQQATLRCSPISGHTSVYWYQQALGLGLQFLLWYDEGEERNRGNFPPRFSGRQFPNYSSELNVNALELEDSALYLCASSREERGPYEQYFGPGTRLTVT.

V usage is TRBV7-9 and J usage is TRBJ1-5; D perhaps matches TRBD1 (5 bases). V was shortened by 0 bases and J by 2 bases, with 8 bases between the two germline ends. The CDR3 is 15 residues long. The germline V gene has CDR1 SEHNR and CDR2 FQNEAQ (reference sequence). CDR3 DNA: TGTGCCAGCAGCTTAGCGGGGGGGGGCAATCAGCCCCAGCATTTT. Translating it yields CASSLAGGGNQPQHF.

At least ten counts were recorded for this clonotype. This rearrangement joins TRBV20-1 to TRBJ2-7; 7 bases fit TRBD1. The germline gives CDR1 DFQATT, CDR2 SNEGSKA (reference sequence). With V trimmed by 6 bases and J by 5 bases, 10 bases remained unmatched. CDR3 length: 13 amino acids. Written as DNA, the CDR3 is TGCAGTGCCCCCAGGGGGAGTGCCGACGAGCAGTACTTC. Translated, it gives CSAPRGSADEQYF.

This clonotype occurred many times. This chain joins TRBV29-1 and TRBJ2-1; TRBD1 or TRBD2 may be the D gene (5 bases each). The V gene's germline CDR1 is SQVTM and CDR2 ANQGSEA. The CDR3 extends over 12 amino acids. V lost 7 bases and J 10 bases, leaving 17 bases between the germline ends. The CDR3 loop reads CSGLDGAGEQFF. The DNA of the CDR3 is TGCAGCGGGTTGGACGGGGCTGGCGAGCAGTTCTTC.

The count of this clonotype is one. This chain connects TRBV7-3 to TRBJ2-5; maybe TRBD1 (6 bases). The CDR3 covers 14 residues. The V end lost 2 bases, the J end lost 5 bases, and 12 bases lay between the germline ends. The V gene's germline CDR1 is SGHTA and CDR2 FQGTGA. In DNA, the CDR3 is TGTGCCAGCAGCTTACAGGGGAATGCCGAGACCCAGTACTTC. Its protein is CASSLQGNAETQYF.

This clonotype was observed a handful of times. This may be a read error, as it is one base from a much larger clone. This chain joins TRBV20-1 and TRBJ2-7; D is uncertain. Germline CDR1 is DFQATT and CDR2 is SNEGSKA (reference sequence). This CDR3 is built from 11 residues. Here the CDR3 reads CSAIHSHEQSF. DNA for the CDR3: TGCAGTGCTATTCATTCCCACGAGCAGTCCTTC.

The chain combines TRBV5-4 with TRBJ1-2; D is unclear. CDR1 is SGHNT, CDR2 YYREEE, per germline (reference sequence). This CDR3 is 13 amino acids long. V was pared by 1 base and J by 8 bases, with 12 bases between. This CDR3 reads CASSLTLAGGYTF. The CDR3, as DNA: TGTGCCAGCAGCTTGACTCTAGCGGGAGGCTACACCTTC.

This clonotype was picked up many times. This CDR3 reads CASSPDAGNSPLHF. CDR3 DNA sequence: TGTGCCAGCAGCCCGGACGCCGGGAATTCACCCCTCCACTTT. The chain employs TRBV7-9 and TRBJ1-6; D is unresolved. Looked up from germline, CDR1 is SEHNR and CDR2 is FQNEAQ (reference sequence). The CDR3 is 14 residues long. The germline V and J ends were trimmed by 5 bases and 7 bases, with 12 bases remaining between them.

This clonotype was seen many times. The genes are TRBV25-1 and TRBJ2-1; D is possibly TRBD1 or TRBD2 (5 bases each). Germline V gene data show CDR1 as MGHDK and CDR2 as SYGVNS. Trimming took 4 bases from V and 7 from J, leaving 26 bases between them. The CDR3 loop spans 18 amino acids. The CDR3 region has the DNA TGTGCCAGCAGTGGAGTACCGGGACCCCGTAATAAAGGAAATGAGCAGTTCTTC. Amino acid sequence: CASSGVPGPRNKGNEQFF.

The genes are TRBV30 and TRBJ1-2; D uncertain. V was trimmed by 0 bases and J by 2 bases, leaving 4 bases between them. Per the germline V gene, CDR1 is GTSNPN and CDR2 is SVGIG (reference sequence). The CDR3 is 12 residues long. In nucleotides, the CDR3 is TGTGCCTGGAGTGTACAAAACTATGGCTACACCTTC. Encoded protein: CAWSVQNYGYTF.

The CDR3 spells CASTNRGTGNEQFF. Written as DNA, the CDR3 is TGTGCCAGCACTAATAGGGGGACGGGCAATGAGCAGTTCTTC. J is TRBJ2-1 and V is TRBV12-3 or TRBV12-4, with D perhaps TRBD1 (6 bases). Deletions cut 7 bases from V and 6 bases from J, with 16 bases between. The CDR3 length is 14 residues.

The CDR3 loop is CASSLPGTGNTEAFF. The CDR3 nucleotides are TGTGCCAGCAGCCTTCCCGGGACCGGGAACACTGAAGCTTTCTTT. The rearrangement links TRBV11-3 to TRBJ1-1; maybe TRBD1 (5 bases). Trimming shortened V by 5 bases and J by 1 base, and 14 bases separated the two germline ends. The CDR3 covers 15 residues. Germline loops: CDR1 SGHNT, CDR2 YENEEA.

In this sample, this clonotype turned up a few times. A much larger clone is a single base away; this may be a read error. The rearrangement joins TRBV20-1 to TRBJ2-7, with TRBD2 matching 9 bases. CDR3 size: 16 residues. With V trimmed by 0 bases and J by 2 bases, 8 bases remained unmatched. Germline CDR1 reads DFQATT; CDR2 reads SNEGSKA (reference sequence). CDR3 protein: CSARDLIAGAPYEQYF. The DNA for the CDR3 is TGCAGTGCTAGAGACCTTATAGCGGGAGCGCCCTACGAGCAGTACTTC.

This clonotype turned up a few times. At one end, the junction sequence differs from germline, possibly due to a read error. This chain links TRBV7-2 with TRBJ2-4, with no clear D. Germline CDR1 is SGHTA and CDR2 is FQGNSA. The CDR3 is 15 amino acids. CDR3 nucleotide sequence: TGTGCCAGCAGAGATGCAGGTTTAGCCAAAAACATTCAGCACTTC. Translation: CASRDAGLAKNIQHF.